The 28 T cell receptor beta chains below were found in one sample sequenced in a study of T cells in Graves' hyperthyroidism and ophthalmopathy. The investigators amplified TCR beta CDR3 regions from RNA transcripts. When the TCR CDR3 underwent first-round RT-PCR, the HTBI primer set was used. TCRdb redid the calling of the multiplex PCR reads with MiXCR, one entry per CDR3 protein. The table has 450,000 to 600,000 distinct CDR3 sequences, about 20% seen once. What was sequenced was blood. These receptors were taken from a man aged 40-49 years with Graves' ophthalmopathy.

The CDR3 nucleotides read TGTGCCAGCAGCCAGGAAGGGCAGGCGCTAAACAATGAGCAGTTCTTC. This translates into CASSQEGQALNNEQFF. The J gene is TRBJ2-1, the V gene TRBV4-2; no clear D gene. Deletions cut 3 bases from V and 5 bases from J, with 17 bases between. Germline V gene lookup returns CDR1 LGHNA and CDR2 YNFKEQ. This CDR3 spans 16 amino acids.

This clonotype was counted at least ten times. This chain joins TRBV28 and TRBJ2-3, with D perhaps being TRBD1 or TRBD2 (5 bases each). The CDR3 has 16 amino acids. Between the trimmed V and J ends, which lost 5 bases and 5 bases, there was a span of 20 bases. CDR1 and CDR2 from the germline V gene are MDHEN and SYDVKM. The CDR3 coding sequence is TGTGCCAGCAGTCCTTTGGTGGGGGAGCAACAAGATACGCAGTATTTT. Translating gives CASSPLVGEQQDTQYF.

The V call is TRBV11-2, the J call TRBJ1-2; a weak D match, TRBD1 (6 bases). CDR3 size: 15 residues. Germline-derived CDR1 and CDR2 are SGHAT and FQNNGV. V shed 3 bases and J shed 6 bases, with 17 bases lying between them. The CDR3 loop reads CASSFPSTGGDGYTF. The CDR3, as DNA: TGTGCCAGCAGCTTCCCCTCGACAGGAGGGGATGGCTACACCTTC.

V is TRBV2 and J is TRBJ1-5; unclear D gene. CDR3 length equals 13 residues. Trimming pared 5 bases from V and 7 bases from J, leaving 12 bases between. Germline CDR1 and CDR2: SNHLY and FYNNEI. The CDR3 spells CASSRVRSQPQHF. CDR3 bases: TGTGCCAGCAGTAGGGTTAGGTCACAGCCCCAGCATTTT.

This clonotype was seen a single time. The chain recombines TRBV20-1 with TRBJ2-1, with D possibly being TRBD2 (6 bases). V dropped 5 bases and J dropped 2 bases, with 19 bases sitting between them. The CDR3 runs to 16 residues. Germline CDR1 reads DFQATT; CDR2 reads SNEGSKA (reference sequence). CDR3 protein: CSAELVRRETYNEQFF. The CDR3 nucleotides are TGCAGTGCTGAGCTTGTCCGGCGGGAAACCTACAATGAGCAGTTCTTC.

At least ten counts were recorded for this clonotype. The chain recombines TRBV6-2 or TRBV6-3 with TRBJ1-1; 7 bases align to TRBD1. Germline values: CDR1 MNHEY, CDR2 SVGEGT. With 4 bases clipped from V and 7 bases from J, the junction kept 9 bases outside the gene matches. The CDR3 loop spans 14 amino acids. The CDR3 DNA sequence: TGTGCCAGCAGTTTGCGGACAGGAATGGGTGAAGCTTTCTTT. It yields the protein CASSLRTGMGEAFF.

This clonotype has just a few counts. The V and J genes are TRBV27 and TRBJ2-1, with 7 bases identical to TRBD2. CDR1 MNHEY and CDR2 SMNVEV come from the germline V gene (reference sequence). J gave up 5 bases and V 8 bases, and 6 bases lay outside the gene matches. This CDR3 comprises 13 residues. CDR3 nucleotides: TGTGCCAGCTTGAGGGCGGGGGACAATGAGCAGTTCTTC. The encoded protein is CASLRAGDNEQFF.

In this sample, this clonotype turned up many times. The CDR3 coding sequence is TGCGCCAGCAGCTTGGCCGACAGTTCAACGAACACCGGGGAGCTGTTTTTT. Translating it yields CASSLADSSTNTGELFF. The chain uses TRBV5-1 and TRBJ2-2; TRBD1 is a possible D gene (5 bases). V lost 0 bases, J lost 0 bases, and 12 bases lay in between. Looked up from germline, CDR1 is SGHRS and CDR2 is YFSETQ. This CDR3 has 17 residues.

In its sample, this clonotype was seen many times. The chain has TRBV2 and TRBJ1-2; D is unresolved. V was cut by 9 bases and J by 3 bases, with 8 bases left in between. CDR1 SNHLY and CDR2 FYNNEI come from the germline V gene. The CDR3 is 11 residues long. The CDR3 DNA is TGTGCCAGAAACAAAGACTATGGCTACACCTTC. This sequence encodes CARNKDYGYTF. The full variable domain, in which reference TRBV2 and TRBJ1-2 provide the parts outside the CDR3, is EPEVTQTPSHQVTQMGQEVILRCVPISNHLYFYWYRQILGQKVEFLVSFYNNEISEKSEIFDDQFSVERPDGSNFTLKIRSTKLEDSAMYFCARNKDYGYTFGSGTRLTVV.

Note on this clonotype: Here the CDR3 omits its conserved ending phenylalanine or tryptophan, so a read error is the likely source. The rearrangement links TRBV25-1 to TRBJ1-3; D is unclear. Trimming took off 2 bases at V and 0 bases at J, with 5 bases between the two ends. Germline lookup yields CDR1 MGHDK and CDR2 SYGVNS. The CDR3 sequence is 14 residues long. The CDR3 DNA is TGTGCCAGCAGTGAACCCGGCTCTGGAAACACCATATATCTT. Translating gives CASSEPGSGNTIYL.

The chain uses TRBV19 and TRBJ1-1; TRBD1 aligns across 9 bases. This CDR3 is 15 amino acids long. Germline CDR1 and CDR2: LNHDA and SQIVND (reference sequence). The J segment lost 3 bases and the V segment lost 5 bases, leaving 7 bases of the junction unmatched. CDR3 protein: CASSSQGAGDTEAFF. The DNA for the CDR3 is TGTGCCAGTAGTTCACAGGGGGCAGGGGACACTGAAGCTTTCTTT.

The table lists this clonotype with many counts. This chain links TRBV10-2 with TRBJ2-3; a possible D gene is TRBD1 (6 bases). Looked up from germline, CDR1 is WSHSY and CDR2 is SAAADI. The V end lost 9 bases, the J end lost 0 bases, and 16 bases lay between the germline ends. The CDR3 length is 15 residues. The DNA for the CDR3 is TGCGCCAGTAGCCGCGGACAGCCTAGCACAGATACGCAGTATTTT. Translated: CASSRGQPSTDTQYF.

In this sample, this clonotype turned up many times. CDR3 sequence reads: CASSYSWLGMNTEAFF. The CDR3 DNA reads TGTGCCAGCAGTTACTCGTGGTTAGGGATGAACACTGAAGCTTTCTTT. The chain employs TRBV6-6 and TRBJ1-1; D is uncertain. Trimming removed 0 bases at V and 0 bases at J, with 11 bases between. The CDR3 length is 16 residues. CDR1 and CDR2 (germline): MNHNY, SVGAGI (reference sequence).

There are many counts of this clonotype. The CDR3: CASSARINADTQYF. The CDR3 nucleotides are TGCGCCAGCAGCGCCCGGATAAACGCAGATACGCAGTATTTT. The chain has TRBV5-1 and TRBJ2-3; no clear D gene. From germline, CDR1 is SGHRS and CDR2 YFSETQ. This CDR3 contains 14 residues. Trimming pared 4 bases from V and 4 bases from J, leaving 13 bases between. Filled out from reference TRBV5-1 and TRBJ2-3, the complete variable domain reads KAGVTQTPRYLIKTRGQQVTLSCSPISGHRSVSWYQQTPGQGLQFLFEYFSETQRNKGNFPGRFSGRQFSNSRSEMNVSTLELGDSALYLCASSARINADTQYFGPGTRLTVL.

This clonotype has at least ten counts. The rearrangement uses TRBV28 and TRBJ2-7; D unresolved. Trimming removed 7 bases from V and 0 bases from J, with 13 bases in between. Germline values: CDR1 MDHEN, CDR2 SYDVKM. There are 14 residues in the CDR3. The CDR3 DNA follows: TGTGCCAGCAACCCCGGCGGATACTCCTACGAGCAGTACTTC. It codes for CASNPGGYSYEQYF. Together with reference TRBV28 and TRBJ2-7, the CDR3 gives the full variable domain: DVKVTQSSRYLVKRTGEKVFLECVQDMDHENMFWYRQDPGLGLRLIYFSYDVKMKEKGDIPEGYSVSREKKERFSLILESASTNQTSMYLCASNPGGYSYEQYFGPGTRLTVT.

This chain joins TRBV27 and TRBJ2-7; the match to TRBD2 covers 10 bases. The germline V gene encodes CDR1 MNHEY and CDR2 SMNVEV (reference sequence). J was trimmed by 3 bases and V by 6 bases; bases with no gene match: 8. The CDR3 covers 15 residues. The CDR3 nucleotides read TGTGCCAGCAGCGGGGCTAGCGGGAGTCTCTACGAGCAGTACTTC. It codes for CASSGASGSLYEQYF.

This clonotype appeared a few times. The V and J genes are TRBV18 and TRBJ2-5; the match to TRBD2 covers 8 bases. There are 16 residues in the CDR3. Per germline, CDR1 KGHSH and CDR2 LQKENI. V dropped 2 bases and J dropped 2; count of bases not matched to a gene: 7. CDR3 residues: CASSPGRIAGQETQYF. CDR3 nucleotide sequence: TGTGCCAGCTCACCAGGGCGGATAGCGGGGCAAGAGACCCAGTACTTC.

This clonotype was counted many times. The chain joins TRBV6-1 to TRBJ1-1; D is undetermined. Trimming stripped 5 bases from V and 6 bases from J, with 16 bases between. Looked up from germline, CDR1 is MNHNS and CDR2 is SASEGT. The CDR3 sequence is 14 residues long. The chain's CDR3 is CASSSLLGFAEAFF. The CDR3, as DNA: TGTGCCAGCAGTTCCCTCTTGGGGTTCGCTGAAGCTTTCTTT.

The sample holds many counts of this clonotype. The chain is built from TRBV11-1 and TRBJ2-1; unclear D gene. V lost 4 bases to trimming and J lost 1 base, with 8 bases between them. CDR1 SGHAT and CDR2 FQDESV come from the germline V gene (reference sequence). The CDR3 is made up of 14 amino acids. The CDR3 reads CASSYTSSYNEQFF. As DNA, the CDR3 is TGTGCCAGCAGCTATACATCTTCCTACAATGAGCAGTTCTTC.

This clonotype was observed a few times. The genes are TRBV11-2 and TRBJ1-6; TRBD1 matches 8 bases. The CDR3 is 15 residues long. The germline V gene has CDR1 SGHAT and CDR2 FQNNGV. The J segment lost 7 bases and the V segment lost 1 base, leaving 3 bases of the junction unmatched. This CDR3 reads CASSLADRENSPLHF. CDR3 nucleotide sequence: TGTGCCAGCAGCTTAGCGGACAGGGAAAATTCACCCCTCCACTTT. Full variable domain (missing parts from reference TRBV11-2 and TRBJ1-6): EAGVAQSPRYKIIEKRQSVAFWCNPISGHATLYWYQQILGQGPKLLIQFQNNGVVDDSQLPKDRFSAERLKGVDSTLKIQPAKLEDSAVYLCASSLADRENSPLHFGNGTRLTVT.

This clonotype was seen many times. The chain links TRBV27 to TRBJ1-1; D ambiguous. Deletions cut 4 bases from V and 0 bases from J, with 12 bases between. The V gene's germline CDR1 is MNHEY and CDR2 SMNVEV (reference sequence). The CDR3 loop spans 15 amino acids. The CDR3 region has the DNA TGTGCCAGCAGTTCATACCCAACCTTGAACACTGAAGCTTTCTTT. Translating it yields CASSSYPTLNTEAFF.

The CDR3 reads CASSSLAAGTVNEQFF. CDR3 in DNA: TGTGCCAGCAGTTCCTTAGCTGCGGGAACCGTCAATGAGCAGTTCTTC. The chain is built from TRBV27 and TRBJ2-1; maybe TRBD2 (6 bases). The CDR3 runs to 16 residues. Germline V lookup: CDR1 MNHEY, CDR2 SMNVEV (reference sequence). V was clipped by 4 bases and J by 6 bases, with 19 bases between them.

This chain joins TRBV6-5 and TRBJ1-1; D possibly corresponds to TRBD1 (5 bases). V was trimmed by 7 bases and J by 7 bases, leaving 19 bases between them. Germline V lookup: CDR1 MNHEY, CDR2 SVGAGI. The CDR3 sequence is 14 residues long. The CDR3 region has the DNA TGTGCCAGCACTTCCCTCTCGGGGGGTATTGAAGCTTTCTTT. It translates to CASTSLSGGIEAFF.

The sample holds a few counts of this clonotype. CDR3 residues: CASRWTGSGDEQYF. The CDR3 DNA sequence: TGTGCCAGCCGCTGGACAGGGTCAGGGGACGAGCAGTACTTC. The chain links TRBV7-9 to TRBJ2-7; 8 bases are a match to TRBD1. V was clipped by 8 bases and J by 5 bases; unmatched bases: 11. The CDR3 runs to 14 residues. Germline CDR1 reads SEHNR; CDR2 reads FQNEAQ (reference sequence).

This chain links TRBV12-3 or TRBV12-4 with TRBJ1-3; no reliable D call. V was shortened by 8 bases and J by 0 bases, with 8 bases between the two germline ends. This CDR3 region has 13 residues. CDR3 protein: CASLLSSGNTIYF. The CDR3 nucleotides are TGTGCCAGCCTACTCAGCTCTGGAAACACCATATATTTT.

This chain connects TRBV24-1 to TRBJ2-1; the match to TRBD1 covers 10 bases. Germline loops: CDR1 KGHDR, CDR2 SFDVKD. V shed 9 bases and J 5 bases; nucleotides not matched to a gene: 9. CDR3 size: 15 residues. CDR3 residues: CATATWDRGNNEQFF. As DNA, the CDR3 is TGTGCCACCGCCACCTGGGACAGGGGTAACAATGAGCAGTTCTTC.

V usage is TRBV7-2 and J usage is TRBJ2-7, with unresolved D. Trimming cost V 5 bases and J 0 bases, with 14 bases left between them. In germline, CDR1 is SGHTA, CDR2 FQGNSA. CDR3 length equals 15 residues. Here the CDR3 DNA reads TGTGCCAGCAGCCCCCCTGTGGATGTCTCCTACGAGCAGTACTTC. Translating gives CASSPPVDVSYEQYF.

This clonotype was recorded a few times. This chain joins TRBV7-6 and TRBJ2-1; D perhaps matches TRBD1 (8 bases). Trimming pared 5 bases from V and 7 bases from J, leaving 39 bases between. The CDR3 spans 22 residues. From germline, CDR1 is SGHVS and CDR2 FNYEAQ. CDR3: CASSPRVRGQESQAGWRNEQFF. In DNA, the CDR3 is TGTGCCAGCAGCCCTAGGGTCAGGGGGCAGGAGTCACAAGCGGGATGGAGGAATGAGCAGTTCTTC.